These 26 T cell receptor beta chains were all obtained from the same sample, sequenced in a study of cytomegalovirus exposure and HLA in healthy donors. This PCR relied on a set of 60 Vbeta primers and 13 Jbeta primers. Sequencing used immunoSEQ multiplex PCR; TCRdb keeps in-frame clones, though not all of them. This table has some 160,000 clones, over 75% appearing once. The sequenced sample consisted of PBMCs. The source of these receptors is a woman aged 30 to 39 in good health and CMV-seronegative.

This chain connects TRBV11-1 to TRBJ2-3; possibly TRBD2 for D (6 bases). CDR3 length: 17 amino acids. CDR1 is SGHAT, CDR2 FQDESV, per germline (reference sequence). Between the trimmed V and J ends, which lost 3 bases and 6 bases, there was a span of 22 bases. Written as DNA, the CDR3 is TGTGCCAGCAGCTTGGAGGGACTCCCTGGTATGACGGATACGCAGTATTTT. As protein: CASSLEGLPGMTDTQYF.

The CDR3 reads CASSWGGGGSYEQFF. DNA for the CDR3: TGTGCCAGCAGTTGGGGCGGTGGCGGGAGCTATGAGCAGTTCTTC. The chain combines TRBV6-6 with TRBJ2-1, with 7 bases fitting TRBD2. Germline V gene data show CDR1 as MNHNY and CDR2 as SVGAGI (reference sequence). The V gene end was trimmed by 4 bases and the J gene end by 8 bases; junction bases not matched to a gene: 11. The CDR3 runs 15 residues.

The chain is built from TRBV9 and TRBJ2-7; D is unclear. This CDR3 has 15 residues. The V gene lost 0 bases and the J gene lost 2 bases, with 12 bases spanning the gap. Germline lookup yields CDR1 SGDLS and CDR2 YYNGEE. The CDR3 sequence: CASSVVPSDAYEQYF. The CDR3 DNA reads as TGTGCCAGCAGCGTAGTCCCCAGCGATGCCTACGAGCAGTACTTC.

This clone came up once. The chain couples TRBV19 to TRBJ1-2, with 8 nucleotides matching TRBD1. This CDR3 region has 13 residues. Germline CDR1 reads LNHDA; CDR2 reads SQIVND (reference sequence). V lost 7 bases and J lost 4; bases outside the gene matches: 5. The CDR3 bases are TGTGCCAGTACCAGGGGGCAGAGCTATGGCTACACCTTC. Its protein is CASTRGQSYGYTF.

The chain uses TRBV6-5 and TRBJ1-2; 7 bases line up with TRBD1. V was clipped by 6 bases and J by 3 bases; unmatched bases: 10. This CDR3 comprises 15 residues. Germline CDR1 reads MNHEY; CDR2 reads SVGAGI. The CDR3 nucleotides read TGTGCCAGCAGGATTAACAGGGGTACCCACTATGGCTACACCTTC. Translated, it gives CASRINRGTHYGYTF.

The chain carries TRBV27 and TRBJ2-7; 13 bases are a match to TRBD2. Germline loops: CDR1 MNHEY, CDR2 SMNVEV (reference sequence). V dropped 3 bases and J dropped 5; count of bases not matched to a gene: 7. The CDR3 has 16 amino acids. CDR3 nucleotides: TGTGCCAGCAGTTTCTCACTAGCGGGAGGGCCCCACGAGCAGTACTTC. Its protein is CASSFSLAGGPHEQYF.

The V gene is TRBV28, the J gene TRBJ2-7, with TRBD2 matching 8 bases. Per the germline V gene, CDR1 is MDHEN and CDR2 is SYDVKM. The V gene end was trimmed by 3 bases and the J gene end by 3 bases; junction bases not matched to a gene: 7. The CDR3 runs 15 residues. The CDR3 loop reads CASSFRGTRLYEQYF. CDR3 sequence (DNA): TGTGCCAGCAGTTTTCGAGGGACTAGGCTCTACGAGCAGTACTTC. Full variable domain (remainder filled in from reference TRBV28 and TRBJ2-7): DVKVTQSSRYLVKRTGEKVFLECVQDMDHENMFWYRQDPGLGLRLIYFSYDVKMKEKGDIPEGYSVSREKKERFSLILESASTNQTSMYLCASSFRGTRLYEQYFGPGTRLTVT.

The J gene is TRBJ2-3, the V gene TRBV7-2; TRBD2 matches at 9 bases. Trimming removed 7 bases from V and 0 bases from J; junction bases left unmatched: 11. The CDR3 has 17 amino acids. CDR1 SGHTA and CDR2 FQGNSA come from the germline V gene. CDR3 nucleotides: TGTGCCAGCACCAAGAGGGGCGGGAGGGGCAGCACAGATACGCAGTATTTT. It encodes CASTKRGGRGSTDTQYF.

This chain connects TRBV11-2 to TRBJ1-1; possibly TRBD1 for D (5 bases). The germline V gene has CDR1 SGHAT and CDR2 FQNNGV. The CDR3 length is 15 residues. Trimming pared 1 base from V and 4 bases from J, leaving 13 bases between. CDR3 nucleotide sequence: TGTGCCAGCAGCTTAGGGCACCTGGGGGGCACTGAAGCTTTCTTT. This encodes CASSLGHLGGTEAFF.

The V and J genes are TRBV7-2 and TRBJ1-5; maybe TRBD1 (5 bases). This CDR3 is built from 16 residues. Germline values: CDR1 SGHTA, CDR2 FQGNSA. The germline V and J ends were trimmed by 0 bases and 1 base, with 10 bases remaining between them. The CDR3 DNA sequence: TGTGCCAGCAGCTTAGCAGGGGTTCGGAGCAATCAGCCCCAGCATTTT. It encodes CASSLAGVRSNQPQHF. Complete variable domain (other parts from reference TRBV7-2 and TRBJ1-5): GAGVSQSPSNKVTEKGKDVELRCDPISGHTALYWYRQSLGQGLEFLIYFQGNSAPDKSGLPSDRFSAERTGGSVSTLTIQRTQQEDSAVYLCASSLAGVRSNQPQHFGDGTRLSIL.

With regard to this clone: The sample contains more than one DNA sequence encoding this CDR3. The chain links TRBV6-1 to TRBJ2-1; D gene ambiguous. The germline V gene encodes CDR1 MNHNS and CDR2 SASEGT. The length of the CDR3 is 15 residues. V was trimmed by 4 bases and J by 1 base, leaving 11 bases between them. CDR3 in amino acids: CASSGVAGSYNEQFF. CDR3 in DNA: TGTGCCAGCAGTGGGGTGGCAGGTTCCTACAATGAGCAGTTCTTC.

The chain carries TRBV5-1 and TRBJ1-1; no firm D call. Deletions cut 0 bases from V and 5 bases from J, with 14 bases between. CDR1 is SGHRS, CDR2 YFSETQ, per germline. The CDR3 runs to 15 residues. CDR3: CASSLGGLGRTEAFF. In DNA, the CDR3 is TGCGCCAGCAGCTTGGGAGGACTTGGTCGGACTGAAGCTTTCTTT.

The chain couples TRBV11-2 to TRBJ2-5; TRBD1 might be the D (6 bases). This CDR3 spans 15 amino acids. Germline loops: CDR1 SGHAT, CDR2 FQNNGV. Trimming removed 5 bases from V and 2 bases from J, with 15 bases in between. The CDR3 spells CASSIGTPLQETQYF. DNA for the CDR3: TGTGCCAGCAGCATAGGGACACCTCTACAAGAGACCCAGTACTTC. The full variable domain, completed using reference TRBV11-2 and TRBJ2-5, is EAGVAQSPRYKIIEKRQSVAFWCNPISGHATLYWYQQILGQGPKLLIQFQNNGVVDDSQLPKDRFSAERLKGVDSTLKIQPAKLEDSAVYLCASSIGTPLQETQYFGPGTRLLVL.

V and J are TRBV5-4 and TRBJ2-2; a possible D gene is TRBD1 (6 bases). Trimming took off 0 bases at V and 2 bases at J, with 11 bases between the two ends. CDR1 SGHNT and CDR2 YYREEE come from the germline V gene (reference sequence). There are 16 residues in the CDR3. CDR3: CASSLGGTHNTGELFF. The DNA for the CDR3 is TGTGCCAGCAGCTTGGGGGGGACACATAACACCGGGGAGCTGTTTTTT.

The chain carries TRBV1 and TRBJ2-5; TRBD1 was called by the table and not checked on the DNA. TRBV1 is flagged as a pseudogene. The CDR3 sequence is 18 residues long. The CDR3 loop reads CTSSRISWVEGAGETQYF. As DNA, the CDR3 is TGCACCAGCAGCCGCATTTCTTGGGTAGAGGGGGCAGGAGAGACCCAGTACTTC.

The chain carries TRBV2 and TRBJ2-5, with 10 nucleotides matching TRBD2. From germline, CDR1 is SNHLY and CDR2 FYNNEI. After removal of 5 bases from V and 2 bases from J, the junction contained 5 bases not matched to a gene. The CDR3 has 15 amino acids. The CDR3 DNA reads TGTGCCAGCAGTATGCTAGCGGGGGAACAAGAGACCCAGTACTTC. Translating it yields CASSMLAGEQETQYF.

The CDR3 region is CASSAPGGNMAFF. The CDR3 coding sequence is TGTGCCAGCAGCGCGCCCGGAGGGAACATGGCTTTCTTT. V and J are TRBV9 and TRBJ1-1, with D hard to call. In germline, CDR1 is SGDLS, CDR2 YYNGEE. V gave up 3 bases and J gave up 11 bases, with 17 bases separating them. This CDR3 is built from 13 residues. Using reference TRBV9 and TRBJ1-1 for the parts outside the CDR3, the full variable domain is DSGVTQTPKHLITATGQRVTLRCSPRSGDLSVYWYQQSLDQGLQFLIQYYNGEERAKGNILERFSAQQFPDLHSELNLSSLELGDSALYFCASSAPGGNMAFFGQGTRLTVV.

V usage is TRBV19 and J usage is TRBJ1-2, with TRBD1 as a possible D gene (5 bases). Looked up from germline, CDR1 is LNHDA and CDR2 is SQIVND (reference sequence). This CDR3 region has 14 residues. V was pared by 3 bases and J by 2 bases, with 10 bases between. The CDR3 DNA reads as TGTGCCAGTAGTATGGGGCAGTTCAACTATGGCTACACCTTC. It is translated as CASSMGQFNYGYTF.

This clone was observed once. J is TRBJ2-1 and V is TRBV4-1, with 9 bases aligning to TRBD2. The germline CDR1 and CDR2 sequences are MGHRA and YSYEKL. This CDR3 has 16 amino acids. J was trimmed by 9 bases and V by 8 bases; bases with no gene match: 17. CDR3 loop: CASRYLAGGPKGEQFF. For the CDR3, the DNA is TGCGCCAGCCGATATCTCGCGGGAGGGCCCAAGGGTGAGCAGTTCTTC.

This clone was detected only a few times. This chain joins TRBV29-1 and TRBJ2-2, with TRBD1 matching over 7 bases. This CDR3 has 14 amino acids. The J segment lost 6 bases and the V segment lost 2 bases, leaving 6 bases of the junction unmatched. From germline, CDR1 is SQVTM and CDR2 ANQGSEA. CDR3 residues: CSVERVTGAGELFF. The DNA of the CDR3 is TGCAGCGTTGAAAGAGTCACAGGGGCCGGGGAGCTGTTTTTT.

The J gene is TRBJ1-1, the V gene TRBV29-1, with no clear D. The CDR3 totals 15 residues. The germline CDR1 and CDR2 sequences are SQVTM and ANQGSEA. V was trimmed by 3 bases and J by 0 bases, leaving 14 bases between them. The DNA for the CDR3 is TGCAGCGTTGACTATATTCCGGGGATGAACACTGAAGCTTTCTTT. Translation: CSVDYIPGMNTEAFF.

The chain combines TRBV7-2 with TRBJ2-2; D might be TRBD2 (5 bases). This CDR3 is 12 amino acids long. Germline CDR1 and CDR2: SGHTA and FQGNSA. CDR3 bases: TGTGCTGAAGCGGTCAACACCGGGGAGCTGTTTTTT. This encodes CAEAVNTGELFF.

This chain connects TRBV19 to TRBJ2-2; 7 bases are shared with TRBD2. The CDR3 is made up of 17 amino acids. CDR1 is LNHDA, CDR2 SQIVND, per germline (reference sequence). With 3 bases clipped from V and 1 base from J, the junction kept 8 bases outside the gene matches. CDR3 sequence (DNA): TGTGCCAGTAGTATTAATATCGCTAGCGGGAACACCGGGGAGCTGTTTTTT. This encodes CASSINIASGNTGELFF.

This clone was counted between two and nine times. The genes are TRBV11-1 and TRBJ2-7; 14 nucleotides align to TRBD2. This CDR3 is built from 15 residues. The germline V gene has CDR1 SGHAT and CDR2 FQDESV (reference sequence). With 5 bases clipped from V and 9 bases from J, the junction kept 9 bases outside the gene matches. CDR3 in DNA: TGTGCCAGCAGCCTGGGACTAGCGGGGGCCGAGGTGCAGTACTTC. This sequence encodes CASSLGLAGAEVQYF.

This clone has more than one count but fewer than ten. The chain has TRBV6-6 and TRBJ2-2; the D is unclear. This CDR3 is 12 amino acids long. From germline, CDR1 is MNHNY and CDR2 SVGAGI (reference sequence). Trimming stripped 8 bases from V and 1 base from J, with 5 bases between. Here the CDR3 DNA reads TGTGCCAGCGGGCGGAACACCGGGGAGCTGTTTTTT. This translates into CASGRNTGELFF.

This clone has a handful of counts. V is TRBV5-6 and J is TRBJ2-1; the D gene is possibly TRBD1 (5 bases). CDR3 length: 15 residues. The V end lost 2 bases, the J end lost 3 bases, and 12 bases lay between the germline ends. Germline assignment: CDR1 SGHDT and CDR2 YYEEEE. Here the CDR3 reads CASSFLQGGYNEQFF. The CDR3 nucleotides read TGTGCCAGCAGCTTCTTGCAGGGTGGCTACAATGAGCAGTTCTTC.